These 26 T cell receptor beta chains were all obtained from the same sample, sequenced in a study of T cells after yellow fever vaccination (dated by TCRdb to about 2019). Taken with the paper, the label for treatment or condition translates to: live attenuated yellow fever vaccine strain. To prepare the library, 5' RACE was applied. TCRdb records Illumina NovaSeq 6000 as the sequencer. TCRdb applied fastp at Q25 and MiXCR to the public reads, then kept only in-frame beta chains. Entries that share a CDR3 protein sequence are merged under the most common genes and DNA. This sample is represented by 300,000 to 350,000 distinct CDR3 sequences; around 4.5% of them were singletons. The ten largest clones add up to approximately 19% of the sample. The specimen comprised PBMCs, sampled 15 days after the yellow fever booster vaccination. These receptors all come from a man between 18 and 29 years old who received the YFV17D yellow fever vaccine.

The chain recombines TRBV5-1 with TRBJ2-5; no clear D gene. V was clipped by 4 bases and J by 0 bases, with 10 bases between them. This CDR3 comprises 14 residues. CDR1 and CDR2 (germline): SGHRS, YFSETQ. CDR3 sequence: CASSPTQYQETQYF. CDR3 sequence (DNA): TGCGCCAGCAGCCCAACTCAGTACCAAGAGACCCAGTACTTC.

V usage is TRBV7-3 and J usage is TRBJ2-5; D is ambiguous. This CDR3 is built from 13 residues. CDR1 and CDR2 from the germline V gene are SGHTA and FQGTGA. Trimming stripped 4 bases from V and 4 bases from J, with 10 bases between. The CDR3 sequence: CASSSRPVETQYF. The CDR3 DNA reads TGTGCCAGCAGCTCTAGGCCAGTAGAGACCCAGTACTTC. The full variable domain, with the rest looked up from reference TRBV7-3 and TRBJ2-5, is GAGVSQTPSNKVTEKGKYVELRCDPISGHTALYWYRQSLGQGPEFLIYFQGTGAADDSGLPNDRFFAVRPEGSVSTLKIQRTERGDSAVYLCASSSRPVETQYFGPGTRLLVL.

CDR3 protein: CASSWRAGSQYGYTF. In DNA form, the CDR3 reads TGCGCCAGCAGCTGGAGAGCCGGGAGTCAATATGGCTACACCTTC. V is TRBV5-1 and J is TRBJ1-2; no clear D gene. The germline V gene has CDR1 SGHRS and CDR2 YFSETQ. The CDR3 extends over 15 amino acids. The V end was cut by 3 bases, the J end by 5 bases, with 17 bases between.

A few counts support this clonotype. This chain connects TRBV20-1 to TRBJ2-1; 9 bases fit TRBD2. CDR3 length: 18 amino acids. Germline-derived CDR1 and CDR2 are DFQATT and SNEGSKA (reference sequence). Germline trimming cut 3 bases from V and 4 bases from J; bases unmatched to any gene: 16. For the CDR3, the DNA is TGCAGTGCTAGTCCCACAGGAGCGGGGGGCGATTATTACAATGAGCAGTTCTTC. It is translated as CSASPTGAGGDYYNEQFF.

In its sample, this clonotype was seen many times. The chain combines TRBV7-9 with TRBJ2-3; TRBD2 is a possible D gene (5 bases). This CDR3 region has 15 residues. CDR1 and CDR2 from the germline V gene are SEHNR and FQNEAQ (reference sequence). V was trimmed by 4 bases and J by 2 bases, leaving 13 bases between them. The CDR3 coding sequence is TGTGCCAGCAGCTACGATAGGACTTACACAGATACGCAGTATTTT. Amino acid sequence: CASSYDRTYTDTQYF.

This clonotype was seen a few times. The rearrangement joins TRBV6-6 to TRBJ2-5; 7 bases line up with TRBD2. The CDR3 runs to 16 residues. After removal of 5 bases from V and 2 bases from J, the junction contained 11 bases not matched to a gene. Germline V gene lookup returns CDR1 MNHNY and CDR2 SVGAGI (reference sequence). This CDR3 is CASSPSHPSGQETQYF. CDR3 in DNA: TGTGCCAGCAGTCCCTCTCACCCTAGCGGACAAGAGACCCAGTACTTC.

This chain links TRBV27 with TRBJ1-5, with TRBD1 matching over 8 bases. This CDR3 has 14 amino acids. The V segment lost 3 bases and the J segment 6 bases; nucleotides outside the gene matches: 4. Germline CDR1 MNHEY, CDR2 SMNVEV (reference sequence). This CDR3 is CASSFRGRSQPQHF. Here the CDR3 DNA reads TGTGCCAGCAGTTTCAGGGGGCGAAGTCAGCCCCAGCATTTT.

Ten or more counts support this clonotype. This chain connects TRBV6-2 or TRBV6-3 to TRBJ2-1; D is ambiguous. The V and J ends lost 2 bases and 13 bases respectively, with 12 bases between them. Germline V lookup: CDR1 MNHEY, CDR2 SVGEGT. CDR3 length equals 12 residues. The CDR3, as DNA: TGTGCCAGCAGTTACAGTAGGAACTTCCAGTTCTTC. Translated: CASSYSRNFQFF.

This clonotype came up a few times. The chain couples TRBV5-1 to TRBJ1-4; no clear D gene. V was shortened by 2 bases and J by 6 bases, with 11 bases between the two germline ends. The CDR3 loop spans 14 amino acids. Germline V gene sequence: CDR1 SGHRS, CDR2 YFSETQ. Here the CDR3 reads CASSLRSRDEKLFF. The CDR3, as DNA: TGCGCCAGCAGCTTAAGGTCGAGGGATGAAAAACTGTTTTTT. Drawing the rest from reference TRBV5-1 and TRBJ1-4, the complete variable domain is KAGVTQTPRYLIKTRGQQVTLSCSPISGHRSVSWYQQTPGQGLQFLFEYFSETQRNKGNFPGRFSGRQFSNSRSEMNVSTLELGDSALYLCASSLRSRDEKLFFGSGTQLSVL.

The sample holds many counts of this clonotype. V gene TRBV4-1 combines with J gene TRBJ1-1; D might be TRBD1 (5 bases). Trimming cost V 6 bases and J 5 bases, with 16 bases left between them. This CDR3 comprises 14 residues. Looked up from germline, CDR1 is MGHRA and CDR2 is YSYEKL. Written as DNA, the CDR3 is TGCGCCAGCAGGGGGTTTCTGAAGGGGACTGAAGCTTTCTTT. It yields the protein CASRGFLKGTEAFF.

This clonotype was counted many times. V usage is TRBV12-3 or TRBV12-4 and J usage is TRBJ1-2; 7 bases match TRBD1. The CDR3 covers 14 residues. Germline trimming cut 7 bases from V and 7 bases from J; bases unmatched to any gene: 12. The CDR3 region has the DNA TGTGCCAGCACCGCAGGGGGTAGATCATCTGGCTACACCTTC. Residues: CASTAGGRSSGYTF.

This clonotype has at least ten counts. The V and J genes are TRBV5-1 and TRBJ1-1; 7 bases align to TRBD1. With 5 bases clipped from V and 3 bases from J, the junction kept 10 bases outside the gene matches. In germline, CDR1 is SGHRS, CDR2 YFSETQ. The CDR3 is 15 residues long. CDR3 DNA sequence: TGCGCCAGCAGTCTAGACAGGGTTTTACACACTGAAGCTTTCTTT. Translated, it gives CASSLDRVLHTEAFF.

This clonotype has a handful of counts. The genes are TRBV5-5 and TRBJ1-1; possible D gene TRBD1, 6 bases. Trimming cost V 5 bases and J 3 bases, with 11 bases left between them. Germline loops: CDR1 SGHKS, CDR2 YYEKEE (reference sequence). This CDR3 spans 13 amino acids. The DNA for the CDR3 is TGTGCCAGCAGGATACAGGGCGACACTGAAGCTTTCTTT. Its translation: CASRIQGDTEAFF.

This clonotype has ten or more counts. J is TRBJ2-5 and V is TRBV11-2, with a possible D match to TRBD1 (6 bases). CDR3 length: 15 amino acids. CDR1 is SGHAT and CDR2 is FQNNGV in the germline V gene. Trimming took off 5 bases at V and 1 base at J, with 14 bases between the two ends. CDR3 sequence: CASSGAGTRQETQYF. CDR3 sequence (DNA): TGTGCCAGCAGCGGAGCCGGGACACGCCAAGAGACCCAGTACTTC.

This clonotype was seen at least ten times. The chain couples TRBV5-5 to TRBJ2-7, with D perhaps assigned TRBD1 or TRBD2 (5 bases each). Germline CDR1 is SGHKS and CDR2 is YYEKEE (reference sequence). The CDR3 sequence is 15 residues long. V lost 4 bases to trimming and J lost 1 base, with 15 bases between them. The CDR3 sequence: CASSRTGTESYEQYV. The DNA for the CDR3 is TGTGCCAGCAGCAGAACCGGGACGGAATCCTACGAGCAGTACGTC.

The chain recombines TRBV19 with TRBJ1-2; D remains unclear. Germline V gene data show CDR1 as LNHDA and CDR2 as SQIVND (reference sequence). Deletions cut 5 bases from V and 7 bases from J, with 14 bases between. This CDR3 region has 13 residues. CDR3 loop: CASSRRVRFGYTF. In nucleotides, the CDR3 is TGTGCCAGTAGTCGCCGGGTTCGGTTTGGCTACACCTTC.

This clonotype was recorded a few times. The chain carries TRBV12-3 or TRBV12-4 and TRBJ2-7; no definite D call. Trimming stripped 5 bases from V and 3 bases from J, with 17 bases between. CDR3 length equals 15 residues. The CDR3 loop reads CASSIGAEGDYEQYF. The CDR3 DNA reads TGTGCCAGCAGTATTGGAGCCGAAGGTGACTACGAGCAGTACTTC.

The chain is built from TRBV6-2 or TRBV6-3 and TRBJ1-5, with no clear D. This CDR3 spans 17 amino acids. V was trimmed by 4 bases and J by 0 bases, leaving 16 bases between them. From germline, CDR1 is MNHEY and CDR2 SVGEGT. This chain's CDR3 is CASSSRRSDYSNQPQHF. CDR3 nucleotide sequence: TGTGCCAGCAGTTCCCGGCGGAGTGACTATAGCAATCAGCCCCAGCATTTT.

This clonotype came up many times. V is TRBV7-9 and J is TRBJ2-5; 12 nucleotides line up with TRBD1. V dropped 2 bases and J dropped 0; count of bases not matched to a gene: 4. From germline, CDR1 is SEHNR and CDR2 FQNEAQ (reference sequence). The CDR3 extends over 17 amino acids. This CDR3 reads CASSLPGTGGHQETQYF. The DNA of the CDR3 is TGTGCCAGCAGCTTACCCGGGACAGGGGGCCACCAAGAGACCCAGTACTTC.

The rearrangement uses TRBV5-1 and TRBJ2-5; D call uncertain. Trimming shortened V by 2 bases and J by 5 bases, and 13 bases separated the two germline ends. The CDR3 sequence is 14 residues long. Per the germline V gene, CDR1 is SGHRS and CDR2 is YFSETQ. CDR3 DNA sequence: TGCGCCAGCAGCTTTCTCGACAAGGAGGAGACCCAGTACTTC. As protein: CASSFLDKEETQYF.

There are a few counts of this clonotype. The V gene is TRBV4-2, the J gene TRBJ1-2; 7 bases match TRBD1. The trim removed 3 bases at V and 0 bases at J, leaving 7 bases unmatched. The CDR3 is 16 residues long. Germline V lookup: CDR1 LGHNA, CDR2 YNFKEQ. CDR3 nucleotide sequence: TGTGCCAGCAGCCAGAGGACAGGTGCGGCTAACTATGGCTACACCTTC. It is translated as CASSQRTGAANYGYTF.

There are many counts of this clonotype. The CDR3 reads CATSGSVAGGTDTQYF. In DNA form, the CDR3 reads TGTGCCACCAGTGGAAGTGTAGCGGGGGGCACAGATACGCAGTATTTT. J is TRBJ2-3 and V is TRBV24-1; the match to TRBD2 covers 9 bases. V lost 5 bases and J lost 1; bases outside the gene matches: 6. The CDR3 is 16 amino acids. Germline lookup yields CDR1 KGHDR and CDR2 SFDVKD.

This chain joins TRBV2 and TRBJ2-4, with D tentatively TRBD2 (5 bases). V lost 4 bases and J lost 10, with 14 bases in between. From germline, CDR1 is SNHLY and CDR2 FYNNEI. This CDR3 is 13 amino acids long. CDR3 in DNA: TGTGCCAGCAGTGCCCCGGGAAAAACGATTCAGTACTTC. The encoded protein is CASSAPGKTIQYF. The entire variable domain, with the rest obtained from reference TRBV2 and TRBJ2-4, is as follows: EPEVTQTPSHQVTQMGQEVILRCVPISNHLYFYWYRQILGQKVEFLVSFYNNEISEKSEIFDDQFSVERPDGSNFTLKIRSTKLEDSAMYFCASSAPGKTIQYFGAGTRLSVL.

This clonotype was recorded at least ten times. The chain links TRBV6-1 to TRBJ2-7, with 7 bases that match TRBD1. Germline V lookup: CDR1 MNHNS, CDR2 SASEGT. The CDR3 has 13 amino acids. V was clipped by 0 bases and J by 11 bases; unmatched bases: 7. Here the CDR3 DNA reads TGTGCCAGCAGTGAAGCGGGACAGCCCGAAAAGTACGTC. This sequence encodes CASSEAGQPEKYV.

In this sample, this clonotype turned up a few times. V and J are TRBV2 and TRBJ2-3; D is undetermined. V gave up 4 bases and J gave up 5 bases, with 13 bases separating them. Germline V gene sequence: CDR1 SNHLY, CDR2 FYNNEI. The CDR3 is 14 residues long. CDR3 sequence: CASSVVTSRDTQYF. CDR3 in DNA: TGTGCCAGCAGTGTCGTGACGTCTAGAGATACGCAGTATTTT. The full variable domain, its missing parts supplied by reference TRBV2 and TRBJ2-3, is EPEVTQTPSHQVTQMGQEVILRCVPISNHLYFYWYRQILGQKVEFLVSFYNNEISEKSEIFDDQFSVERPDGSNFTLKIRSTKLEDSAMYFCASSVVTSRDTQYFGPGTRLTVL.

This clonotype was counted many times. The chain uses TRBV10-3 and TRBJ2-3; D perhaps matches TRBD2 (5 bases). The germline V and J ends were trimmed by 7 bases and 3 bases, with 11 bases remaining between them. The CDR3 spans 13 residues. Per the germline V gene, CDR1 is ENHRY and CDR2 is SYGVKD. CDR3 nucleotides: TGTGCCATCAAGGCGAGGGAAACAGATACGCAGTATTTT. Translation: CAIKARETDTQYF.